This entry is about one T cell receptor (beta chain). Its antigen is undetermined. This specimen belongs to a study of shared clonotypes between healthy human individuals. General observations from the study: Sequencing depth was expected to influence donor clonotype sharing. Genetic and exposure-history diversity was limited by the small donor number.

CDR3 length: 17 residues. V was clipped by 4 bases and J by 5 bases; unmatched bases: 11. CDR1 and CDR2 from the germline V gene are LNHNV and YYDKDF (reference sequence). Generated by immunoSEQ multiplex PCR, the TCRdb table keeps only in-frame clones and is missing some. The sample records around 690,000 clones, 90% being singletons. Researchers reported that CD8 memory united CD45RO+ cells with CCR7-negative CD45RA+ TemRA cells. Sequencing was done on a sample of memory CD8+ T cells from PBMCs. The subset is: CD45RO+ cells pooled with CCR7-negative TemRA cells. This clonotype originated in a man younger than 30 in good health. Some clones in this sample may be carry-over from other donors' samples. The chain recombines TRBV15 with TRBJ2-3; TRBD1 agrees at 11 bases. This CDR3 reads CATSIRWGQGEVDTQYF. The CDR3 DNA is TGTGCCACCAGCATCCGCTGGGGACAGGGGGAGGTAGATACGCAGTATTTT.